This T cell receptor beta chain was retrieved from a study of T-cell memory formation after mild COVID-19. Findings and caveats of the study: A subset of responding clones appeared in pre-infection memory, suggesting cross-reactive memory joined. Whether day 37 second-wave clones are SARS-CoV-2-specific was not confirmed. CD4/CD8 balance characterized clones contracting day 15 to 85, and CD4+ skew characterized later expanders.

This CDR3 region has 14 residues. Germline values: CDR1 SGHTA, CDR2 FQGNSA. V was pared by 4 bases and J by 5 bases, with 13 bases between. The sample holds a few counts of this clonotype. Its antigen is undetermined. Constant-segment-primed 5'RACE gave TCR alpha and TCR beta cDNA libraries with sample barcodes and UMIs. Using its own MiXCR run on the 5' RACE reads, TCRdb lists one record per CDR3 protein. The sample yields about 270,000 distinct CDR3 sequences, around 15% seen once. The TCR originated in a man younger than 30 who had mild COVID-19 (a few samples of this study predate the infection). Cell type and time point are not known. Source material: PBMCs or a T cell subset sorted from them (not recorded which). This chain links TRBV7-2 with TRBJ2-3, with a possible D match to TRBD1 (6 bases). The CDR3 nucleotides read TGTGCCAGCAGCTCTGGATCCAGGGGAGATACGCAGTATTTT. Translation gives CASSSGSRGDTQYF.